This T cell receptor (beta chain) was identified in a study of blood T cell repertoires in COVID-19. Libraries were prepared by immunoSEQ multiplex PCR; TCRdb keeps only in-frame clonotypes and omits some of them. The table records 200,000 to 250,000 clones, 87% of them present only once. Trimming removed 4 bases from V and 8 bases from J; junction bases left unmatched: 8. There are 16 residues in the CDR3. The germline CDR1 and CDR2 sequences are MNHEY and SVGAGI. This TCR came from a woman under 30 who had recovered from COVID-19. The sequencing input was peripheral blood. V usage is TRBV6-5 and J usage is TRBJ2-1; 13 bases agree with TRBD2. The CDR3 is CASSSGTSGNIYEQFF. The DNA for the CDR3 is TGTGCCAGCAGTTCTGGGACTAGCGGGAATATATATGAGCAGTTCTTC.